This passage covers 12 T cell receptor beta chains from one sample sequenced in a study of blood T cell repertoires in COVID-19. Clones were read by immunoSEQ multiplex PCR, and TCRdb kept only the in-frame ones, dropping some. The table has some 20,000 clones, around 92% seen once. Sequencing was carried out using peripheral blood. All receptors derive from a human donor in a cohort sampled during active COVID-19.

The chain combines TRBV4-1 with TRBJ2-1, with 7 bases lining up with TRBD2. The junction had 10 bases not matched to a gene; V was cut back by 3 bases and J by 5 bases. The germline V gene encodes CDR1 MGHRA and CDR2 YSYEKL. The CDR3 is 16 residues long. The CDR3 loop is CASSHLRTSQNNEQFF. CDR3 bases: TGCGCCAGCAGCCACCTCCGGACTAGTCAAAACAATGAGCAGTTCTTC.

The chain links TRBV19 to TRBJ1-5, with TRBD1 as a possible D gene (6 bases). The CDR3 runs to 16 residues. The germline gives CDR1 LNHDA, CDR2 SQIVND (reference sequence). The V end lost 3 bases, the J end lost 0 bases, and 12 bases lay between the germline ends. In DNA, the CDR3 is TGTGCCAGTAGTATCCCGGGAGGGGGTAGCAATCAGCCCCAGCATTTT. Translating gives CASSIPGGGSNQPQHF.

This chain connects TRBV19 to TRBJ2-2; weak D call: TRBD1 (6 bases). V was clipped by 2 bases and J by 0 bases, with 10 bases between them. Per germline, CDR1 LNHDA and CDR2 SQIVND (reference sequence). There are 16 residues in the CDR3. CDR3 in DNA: TGTGCCAGTAGTATAATCGGGACATCGAACACCGGGGAGCTGTTTTTT. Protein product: CASSIIGTSNTGELFF.

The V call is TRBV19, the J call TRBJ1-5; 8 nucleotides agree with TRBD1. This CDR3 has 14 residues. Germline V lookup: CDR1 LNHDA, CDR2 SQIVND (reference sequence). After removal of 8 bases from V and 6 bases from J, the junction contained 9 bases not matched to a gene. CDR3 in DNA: TGTGCCAGTGATCAGGGGGCGCTTGGTCAGCCCCAGCATTTT. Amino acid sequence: CASDQGALGQPQHF.

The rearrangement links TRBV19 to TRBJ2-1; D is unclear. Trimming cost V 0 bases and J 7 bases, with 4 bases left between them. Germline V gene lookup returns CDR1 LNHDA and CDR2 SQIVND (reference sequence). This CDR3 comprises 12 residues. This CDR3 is CASSIDHNEQFF. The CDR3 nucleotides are TGTGCCAGTAGTATAGATCATAATGAGCAGTTCTTC.

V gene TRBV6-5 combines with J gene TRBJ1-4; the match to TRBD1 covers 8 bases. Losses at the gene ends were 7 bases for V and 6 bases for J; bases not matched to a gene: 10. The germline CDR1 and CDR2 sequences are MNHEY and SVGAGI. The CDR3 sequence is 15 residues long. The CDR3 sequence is CASTRLRGPDEKLFF. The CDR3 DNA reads TGTGCCAGCACGAGACTCAGGGGGCCGGATGAAAAACTGTTTTTT.

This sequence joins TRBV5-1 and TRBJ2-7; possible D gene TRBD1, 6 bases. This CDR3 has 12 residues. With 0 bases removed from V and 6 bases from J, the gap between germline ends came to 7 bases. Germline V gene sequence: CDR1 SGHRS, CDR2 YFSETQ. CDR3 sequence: CASSLVGGEQYF. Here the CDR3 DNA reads TGCGCCAGCAGCTTGGTAGGGGGCGAGCAGTACTTC.

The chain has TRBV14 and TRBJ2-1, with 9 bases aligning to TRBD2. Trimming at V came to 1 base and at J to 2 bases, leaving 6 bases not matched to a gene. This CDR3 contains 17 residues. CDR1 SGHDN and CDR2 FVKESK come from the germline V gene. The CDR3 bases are TGTGCCAGCAGCCAAGTTCTCCTAGCGGGAACCTACAATGAGCAGTTCTTC. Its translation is CASSQVLLAGTYNEQFF.

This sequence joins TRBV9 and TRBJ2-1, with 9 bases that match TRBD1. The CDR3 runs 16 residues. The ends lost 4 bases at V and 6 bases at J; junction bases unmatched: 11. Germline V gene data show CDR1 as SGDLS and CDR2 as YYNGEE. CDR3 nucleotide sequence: TGTGCCAGCAGCCAGGCCGGGACAGGGTTAGTCAATGAGCAGTTCTTC. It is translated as CASSQAGTGLVNEQFF.

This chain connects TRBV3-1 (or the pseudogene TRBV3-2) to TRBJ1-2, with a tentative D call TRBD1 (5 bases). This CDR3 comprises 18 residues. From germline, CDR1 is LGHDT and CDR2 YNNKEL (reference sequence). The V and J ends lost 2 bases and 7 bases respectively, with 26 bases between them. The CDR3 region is CASSQLGESGVFPFGYTF. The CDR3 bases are TGTGCCAGCAGCCAATTAGGGGAGAGCGGGGTATTTCCATTTGGCTACACCTTC.

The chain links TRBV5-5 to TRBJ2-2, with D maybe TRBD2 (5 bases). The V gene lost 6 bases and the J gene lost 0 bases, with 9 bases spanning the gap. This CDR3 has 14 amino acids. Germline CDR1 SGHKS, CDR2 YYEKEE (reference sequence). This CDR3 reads CASTTNSNTGELFF. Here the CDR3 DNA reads TGTGCCAGCACGACTAACTCGAACACCGGGGAGCTGTTTTTT.

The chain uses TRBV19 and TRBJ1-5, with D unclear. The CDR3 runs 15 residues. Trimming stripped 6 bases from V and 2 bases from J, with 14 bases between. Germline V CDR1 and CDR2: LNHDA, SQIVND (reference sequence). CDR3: CASRPGSEGNQPQHF. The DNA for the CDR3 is TGTGCCAGTAGACCCGGGTCCGAAGGCAATCAGCCCCAGCATTTT.